The entry below describes one T cell receptor (beta chain). The antigen it binds to is not known. Base qualities are not at hand, and no much larger clone is one base apart. Enrolling through a virtual design, the prospective study's participants ranged in age from about 18 to 89 years and lived across about two dozen United States geographic areas. To assign participants to cohorts, the prospective study relied on clinical history that participants themselves reported in a screening survey and a study questionnaire. ImmuneRACE Cohort 3 recovered participants were defined by two consecutive negative NP/OP PCR tests, healthcare professional clearance, or symptom resolution. Mobile phlebotomists in the prospective study collected whole blood, serum and a nasopharyngeal or oropharyngeal swab from every participant. Over a roughly 2-month period, participants in the prospective study had the option of providing additional blood draws and questionnaires. Prospective study blood samples were shipped either frozen or at room temperature before DNA extraction.

This record comes from a study of blood T cell repertoires in COVID-19 (dated by TCRdb to 2019 to 2021). A note on the overall study: Samples covering the acute and convalescent phases of COVID-19 were provided by collaborators in the United States, Italy and Spain. The repertoires were released in a freely available public database intended as a resource for research on the immune response to SARS-CoV-2. The material from the prospective study consisted of cDNA or gDNA derived from T cells, B-cell-depleted T cells, or PBMCs. The dataset comprised deeply sampled blood TCRbeta repertoires from subjects exposed to, actively infected with, or recovered from COVID-19. The sample metadata nearly always contained a de-identified subject ID, COVID-19 status, age in years and sex. Where available, HLA class I and class II types were obtained from metadata supplied by the sample provider rather than from assay-based typing. The samples were drawn from the first 160 participants of the ongoing ImmuneRACE study and from over 950 subjects provided by 6 global collaborators.

CDR1 MDHEN and CDR2 SYDVKM were looked up in the germline V gene. V is trimmed back by 7 bases and J by 4 bases, and the junction contains 6 bases that no gene match accounts for. The CDR3 measures 13 amino acids from cysteine to phenylalanine. The read is trimmed to its CDR3 DNA, 39 bases read in frame from base 1. The immunoSEQ Assay, a bias-controlled multiplex PCR, was used to amplify TCRbeta CDR3 regions from genomic DNA. On the authors' methods: Nucleated cell counts per sample were estimated from amplification of reference gene primers within the assay. To quantify the absolute abundance of each unique TCRbeta CDR3 rearrangement, sequence reads were collapsed and filtered. For each sample, productive Simpson clonality was calculated as the square root of Simpson's diversity index over productive rearrangements. TCRdb took this table from immuneACCESS and kept in-frame rearrangements with V and J called. Such tables lack part of the clones; where checked against another copy, unresolved V genes explain under half of the gap, and the rest is unexplained. Clonal size and the V and J genes are those of that table, whereas D and trimming came from the DNA. In all, the sample holds 500,000 or so clones, and about 85% of those were seen once. The ten largest clones add up to approximately 0.7% of the sample.

Beyond this particular receptor, the publication reports: How much clinical and demographic metadata was included differed by source and by participant, and the metadata was provided uncurated.

The TCR comes from a woman between 18 and 29 years old who had recovered from COVID-19. The source material was PBMCs or T cells enriched from blood (not recorded which). The chain uses TRBV28 and TRBJ2-7; a stretch of 8 junction bases matches TRBD2. The DNA sequence is TGTGCCAGCACCGCGGGGGGACTATACGAGCAGTACTTC. Translated, this is CASTAGGLYEQYF.